This section outlines one T cell receptor (beta chain) sequence together with its context. No antigen is known for it. Base qualities are not at hand, and no much larger clone is one base apart. The data were produced on an Illumina HiSeq 1500. TCRdb reran the public reads through fastp at Q25 and MiXCR, keeping productive beta chains. Rows matching on CDR3 protein sequence are summarized as one entry with the most common DNA and genes. For this sample the table gives fewer than 700,000 distinct CDR3 sequences, of which 24% were detected only once. The leading ten clones occupy around 7.6% of the sample. V is reduced by 1 base and J by 0 bases, leaving a spacing of 18 bases between them. The CDR3, cysteine through phenylalanine, is 18 amino acids long. Kept here is only the CDR3 DNA, which spans 54 bases and is read in frame from base 1. Sequences MNHEY (CDR1) and SVGAGI (CDR2) are obtained from the germline V gene.

The sample comes from a study of T cell repertoires in cytomegalovirus infection (dated by TCRdb to 2018 to 2020). About the study as a whole: Donor HLA type was relevant to the analysis, because carriage of CMV infection together with the matching HLA type was indicated by public TCR beta signatures. Here is what the overall study found, with its caveats: Cumulative frequency of public TCR beta family members discriminated carriers of CMV infection plus the relevant HLA type in this cohort and an independent approximately 350-donor cohort. In the ex vivo response, HLA-C-restricted CMV-specific TCR beta clonotypes were dominant, and in two of eight donors the single most frequent clonotype came from this HLA-C-restricted group.

The source of this sequence is a human donor in good health (CMV status not recorded). Some clones in this sample may be carry-over from other donors' samples. The chain is encoded by TRBV6-5 joined to TRBJ1-2; a confident D gene designation cannot be given. Sequencing used CD8+ T cells from PBMCs. DNA sequence: TGTGCCAGCAGTTACTTTGAGGGCCCCGACGGACCTAACTATGGCTACACCTTC. This translates into CASSYFEGPDGPNYGYTF.